A selection of T cell receptor beta chains follows, all from one sample in a study of blood T cells in healthy people across ages. TCRdb reanalysed the 5' RACE reads using MiXCR and keeps one entry per CDR3 protein. This repertoire shows some 1.6 million distinct CDR3 sequences, around 35% found once; its top ten account for about 10%. Input material: blood. The receptors come from a woman in her 30s in good health. Each CDR3 is given with its conserved first and last residue. A D gene is named only where the DNA matches it firmly. Not every row has a clone size; where given, it reads once, few, many or a size class.

TRBV9,TRBD1,TRBJ1-2,NA,CASSVEEGARYGYTF,TGTGCCAGCAGCGTAGAAGAGGGGGCGAGATATGGCTACACCTTC
TRBV20-1,TRBD2,TRBJ2-5,NA,CSARDPSGGGETQYF,TGCAGTGCTAGAGACCCTAGCGGGGGAGGAGAGACCCAGTACTTC
TRBV20-1,TRBD2,TRBJ2-7,NA,CSAGGRAFEQYF,TGCAGTGCTGGTGGGAGGGCCTTCGAGCAGTACTTC
TRBV20-1,TRBD2,TRBJ2-7,NA,CSAIPPTSGSWYEQYF,TGCAGTGCCATACCACCGACTAGCGGGAGTTGGTACGAGCAGTACTTC
TRBV6-1,TRBD1,TRBJ2-3,NA,CASSEAIRGQDMQYF,TGTGCCAGCAGTGAAGCGATCAGGGGGCAAGATATGCAGTATTTT
TRBV20-1,NA,TRBJ1-5,NA,CSATPSPQHF,TGCAGTGCTACACCCTCGCCCCAGCATTTT
TRBV6-1,TRBD2,TRBJ2-1,few,CASGLTSGSRSYNEQFF,TGTGCCAGCGGGTTGACTAGCGGGAGTAGGTCCTACAATGAGCAGTTCTTC
TRBV20-1,TRBD1,TRBJ2-7,NA,CSAKEFQGAYEQYF,TGCAGTGCTAAGGAGTTCCAGGGGGCCTACGAGCAGTACTTC
TRBV9,TRBD1,TRBJ1-2,NA,CASSVSMTGQGDYGYAF,TGTGCCAGCAGCGTCTCCATGACGGGACAGGGTGACTATGGCTACGCCTTC
TRBV4-1,NA,TRBJ2-2,NA,CASSQDVQGVTGELFF,TGCGCCAGCAGCCAAGATGTCCAGGGCGTCACCGGGGAGCTGTTTTTT
TRBV7-9,TRBD2,TRBJ2-3,NA,CASSTGLDRTDTQYF,TGTGCCAGCAGCACTGGACTAGATCGCACAGATACGCAGTATTTT
TRBV5-1,TRBD1,TRBJ2-7,few,CASSFRDRGDYEQYF,TGCGCCAGCAGCTTTAGAGACAGGGGAGATTACGAGCAGTACTTC
TRBV7-9,TRBD1,TRBJ2-5,NA,CASSRDTGTGYF,TGTGCCAGCAGCCGAGATACCGGGACAGGGTACTTC
TRBV6-5,NA,TRBJ1-1,NA,CASRVSRDHTEAFF,TGTGCCAGCAGGGTCAGTAGGGACCACACTGAAGCTTTCTTT
TRBV7-3,TRBD2,TRBJ2-5,few,CASSPMASGTQETQYF,TGTGCCAGCAGCCCGATGGCTAGCGGGACTCAAGAGACCCAGTACTTC